This T cell receptor (beta chain) was profiled in a study of blood T cells in healthy people across ages. Using a J-beta primer mix together with a sample-barcoded 5' primer, a second PCR was run for about 6 to 11 cycles. In TCRdb, the 5' RACE reads were re-called with MiXCR into one record per CDR3 protein. The data contain approximately 600,000 distinct CDR3 sequences, 58% of them singletons. The CDR3 spans 13 residues. Trimming removed 5 bases at V and 6 bases at J, with 14 bases between. Germline-derived CDR1 and CDR2 are MNHEY and SVGAGI. Source material: blood. This receptor was identified in a man in his 60s in good health. The rearrangement uses TRBV6-5 and TRBJ2-7; the D gene is possibly TRBD1 (5 bases). CDR3 coding DNA: TGTGCCAGCAGTGACGACGACAGTTTCGAGCAGTACTTC. Protein product: CASSDDDSFEQYF.